This entry lists 32 T cell receptor beta chains sequenced from one sample in a study of a mutant IDH1 vaccine in newly diagnosed glioma. Time point described: baseline, week 1 (first vaccination visit). As to treatment: pre-vaccination baseline after standard-of-care therapy. Sequencing used immunoSEQ multiplex PCR; TCRdb keeps in-frame clones, though not all of them. The sample shows approximately 67,000 clones, around 82% of them seen only once. The specimen was peripheral blood mononuclear cells (PBMCs), collected from a glioma patient treated with radiotherapy, temozolomide or both. The receptors were sampled from a young woman with glioma. Some clones in this sample may be carry-over from other donors' samples.

The V and J genes are TRBV30 and TRBJ1-2; D call uncertain. V was trimmed by 1 base and J by 3 bases, leaving 9 bases between them. Germline V gene lookup returns CDR1 GTSNPN and CDR2 SVGIG (reference sequence). This CDR3 spans 13 amino acids. In DNA form, the CDR3 reads TGTGCCTGGAGTGGGATGGTGGACTATGGCTACACCTTC. This codes for CAWSGMVDYGYTF.

This clone was recorded a few times. The CDR3 loop is CASSYREFDTEAFF. For the CDR3, the DNA is TGTGCCAGCAGCTACAGGGAATTCGACACTGAAGCTTTCTTT. The chain couples TRBV11-3 to TRBJ1-1; a possible D gene is TRBD1 (6 bases). The CDR3 extends over 14 amino acids. Germline assignment: CDR1 SGHNT and CDR2 YENEEA. V shed 4 bases and J shed 3 bases, with 12 bases lying between them.

V gene TRBV9 combines with J gene TRBJ2-2, with D possibly being TRBD2 (5 bases). This CDR3 is 15 amino acids long. Deletions cut 2 bases from V and 5 bases from J, with 13 bases between. Germline V gene lookup returns CDR1 SGDLS and CDR2 YYNGEE. The DNA for the CDR3 is TGTGCCAGCAGCGTTACCGGGGTGATAACCGGGGAGCTGTTTTTT. Its translation is CASSVTGVITGELFF.

The chain combines TRBV30 with TRBJ2-2; D unclear. Looked up from germline, CDR1 is GTSNPN and CDR2 is SVGIG (reference sequence). The CDR3 length is 12 residues. Trimming removed 6 bases from V and 9 bases from J, with 14 bases in between. The CDR3 loop is CACARPPRELFF. The CDR3, as DNA: TGTGCCTGCGCACGGCCCCCTCGGGAGCTGTTTTTT.

This clone was found a few times. The chain carries TRBV1 and TRBJ1-5; the D call TRBD1 from the table was never checked on the DNA. TRBV1 represents a pseudogene. This CDR3 has 14 amino acids. CDR3 in DNA: TGCACCAGCAGCCAAGATCAGATCAATCAGCCCCAGCATTTT. Its protein is CTSSQDQINQPQHF.

The V gene is TRBV7-2, the J gene TRBJ1-2; TRBD1 is a possible D gene (6 bases). V lost 5 bases and J 3 bases, leaving 16 bases between the germline ends. Germline assignment: CDR1 SGHTA and CDR2 FQGNSA. The CDR3 length is 15 residues. The CDR3 DNA reads TGTGCCAGCAGCGACAGGCACTTTTCTGACTATGGCTACACCTTC. It encodes CASSDRHFSDYGYTF.

J is TRBJ2-5 and V is TRBV7-6; tentative D call: TRBD1 (6 bases). The germline V and J ends were trimmed by 5 bases and 7 bases, with 17 bases remaining between them. CDR3 size: 14 residues. In germline, CDR1 is SGHVS, CDR2 FNYEAQ. The CDR3 sequence: CASSPLGGFGTQYF. Written as DNA, the CDR3 is TGTGCCAGCAGCCCCCTTGGGGGCTTCGGGACCCAGTACTTC.

The gene calls are TRBV14 and TRBJ2-2, with 8 bases identical to TRBD2. CDR3 length: 14 residues. J gave up 8 bases and V 1 base, and 3 bases lay outside the gene matches. The V gene's germline CDR1 is SGHDN and CDR2 FVKESK. CDR3 DNA: TGTGCCAGCAGCCAAGTGATAGCGGGAGGGGAGCTGTTTTTT. This gives the protein CASSQVIAGGELFF.

This clone was picked up one time. The chain links TRBV2 to TRBJ1-1; TRBD1 is a possible D gene (5 bases). The CDR3 is 15 amino acids. Trimming stripped 4 bases from V and 4 bases from J, with 16 bases between. Germline CDR1 is SNHLY and CDR2 is FYNNEI. CDR3 nucleotides: TGTGCCAGCAGTGCCGAGGGGCAGTCCAGCACTGAAGCTTTCTTT. Translated: CASSAEGQSSTEAFF. Complete variable domain (other parts from reference TRBV2 and TRBJ1-1): EPEVTQTPSHQVTQMGQEVILRCVPISNHLYFYWYRQILGQKVEFLVSFYNNEISEKSEIFDDQFSVERPDGSNFTLKIRSTKLEDSAMYFCASSAEGQSSTEAFFGQGTRLTVV.

The chain is built from TRBV27 and TRBJ2-2; unclear D gene. Germline V gives CDR1 MNHEY, CDR2 SMNVEV (reference sequence). The V end lost 6 bases, the J end lost 3 bases, and 2 bases lay between the germline ends. CDR3 size: 11 residues. CDR3 in amino acids: CASRYTGELFF. The CDR3 DNA sequence: TGTGCCAGCAGATACACCGGGGAGCTGTTTTTT.

In its sample, this clone was seen once. V is TRBV5-6 and J is TRBJ2-7, with D possibly being TRBD2 (5 bases). V was cut by 1 base and J by 7 bases, with 21 bases left in between. The CDR3 totals 16 residues. In germline, CDR1 is SGHDT, CDR2 YYEEEE. The CDR3: CASSLTRRTVLGEQYF. CDR3 coding DNA: TGTGCCAGCAGCTTGACTAGGAGGACGGTTCTGGGGGAGCAGTACTTC.

This chain links TRBV28 with TRBJ1-2; perhaps TRBD1 as D (5 bases). Per the germline V gene, CDR1 is MDHEN and CDR2 is SYDVKM. Trimming took 1 base from V and 9 from J, leaving 12 bases between them. This CDR3 comprises 13 residues. CDR3 residues: CASSLSSGVSYTF. DNA of the CDR3: TGTGCCAGCAGTTTATCTTCGGGGGTGAGCTACACCTTC.

V is TRBV2 and J is TRBJ1-5, with D perhaps TRBD1 (5 bases). Trimming shortened V by 6 bases and J by 4 bases, and 10 bases separated the two germline ends. The CDR3 runs 13 residues. CDR1 SNHLY and CDR2 FYNNEI come from the germline V gene. CDR3 DNA sequence: TGTGCCAGCAGGAGTCGACAGAATCAGCCCCAGCATTTT. Its protein product is CASRSRQNQPQHF.

The gene calls are TRBV5-1 and TRBJ1-1; D is possibly TRBD1 (5 bases). Germline V lookup: CDR1 SGHRS, CDR2 YFSETQ. Trimming took 4 bases from V and 9 from J, leaving 13 bases between them. This CDR3 contains 12 residues. The CDR3 is CASSPGGEKAFF. CDR3 DNA sequence: TGCGCCAGCAGCCCTGGGGGAGAAAAAGCTTTCTTT.

The chain joins TRBV10-3 to TRBJ2-3, with D possibly being TRBD2 (6 bases). V lost 1 base and J lost 4, with 15 bases in between. CDR1 and CDR2 (germline): ENHRY, SYGVKD. The length of the CDR3 is 16 residues. CDR3 bases: TGTGCCATCAGTGAGTTCGCGGGACGGGCGGCAGATACGCAGTATTTT. It translates to CAISEFAGRAADTQYF.

The rearrangement joins TRBV19 to TRBJ1-1; D gene uncertain. The germline V gene encodes CDR1 LNHDA and CDR2 SQIVND (reference sequence). The V end lost 3 bases, the J end lost 2 bases, and 10 bases lay between the germline ends. This CDR3 spans 14 amino acids. The CDR3 sequence: CASSIRGLNTEAFF. CDR3 DNA: TGTGCCAGTAGTATTAGAGGGCTAAACACTGAAGCTTTCTTT.

This clone has just a few counts. The sample holds other DNA sequences that translate to the same CDR3. V and J are TRBV6-5 and TRBJ2-1, with 7 bases that match TRBD1. Unmatched junction bases numbered 4, after V lost 2 bases and J lost 9 bases. Per germline, CDR1 MNHEY and CDR2 SVGAGI. This CDR3 has 13 amino acids. CDR3 in amino acids: CASSYGTAGEQFF. CDR3 DNA: TGTGCCAGCAGTTACGGGACAGCAGGTGAGCAGTTCTTC.

The V gene is TRBV25-1, the J gene TRBJ1-3; no clear D. Germline V CDR1 and CDR2: MGHDK, SYGVNS. CDR3 length: 15 amino acids. The V end was cut by 3 bases, the J end by 0 bases, with 9 bases between. Written as DNA, the CDR3 is TGTGCCAGCAGTGAGATCGCGAACTCTGGAAACACCATATATTTT. Protein: CASSEIANSGNTIYF. Using reference TRBV25-1 and TRBJ1-3 for the parts outside the CDR3, the full variable domain is EADIYQTPRYLVIGTGKKITLECSQTMGHDKMYWYQQDPGMELHLIHYSYGVNSTEKGDLSSESTVSRIRTEHFPLTLESARPSHTSQYLCASSEIANSGNTIYFGEGSWLTVV.

CDR3 region: CASSEEGGNQPQHF. CDR3 sequence (DNA): TGTGCCAGCAGTGAAGAAGGGGGCAATCAGCCCCAGCATTTT. The chain links TRBV6-4 to TRBJ1-5, with D possibly TRBD1 on 5 matching bases. CDR3 size: 14 residues. The germline V gene has CDR1 MRHNA and CDR2 SNTAGT. V was shortened by 3 bases and J by 2 bases, with 8 bases between the two germline ends.

This clone was detected only once. The chain is built from TRBV13 and TRBJ2-1; D is possibly TRBD2 (5 bases). V shed 5 bases and J shed 2 bases, with 16 bases lying between them. The length of the CDR3 is 16 residues. In germline, CDR1 is PRHDT, CDR2 FYEKMQ (reference sequence). The CDR3 sequence: CASSLSGLRTYNEQFF. DNA for the CDR3: TGTGCCAGCAGCCTTAGTGGACTTCGGACCTACAATGAGCAGTTCTTC.

This clone has more than one count but fewer than ten. The chain recombines TRBV5-1 with TRBJ2-7; D is perhaps TRBD2 (7 bases). Germline V CDR1 and CDR2: SGHRS, YFSETQ. V lost 0 bases to trimming and J lost 5 bases, with 12 bases between them. The CDR3 has 14 residues. The CDR3 protein is CASSLVGGRDEQYF. The CDR3 nucleotides are TGCGCCAGCAGCTTGGTGGGGGGGCGGGACGAGCAGTACTTC.

This chain joins TRBV11-3 and TRBJ2-1, with D hard to call. This CDR3 has 11 amino acids. Per the germline V gene, CDR1 is SGHNT and CDR2 is YENEEA. V gave up 1 base and J gave up 10 bases, with 5 bases separating them. Here the CDR3 reads CASSLVEEQFF. CDR3 sequence (DNA): TGTGCCAGCAGCTTAGTTGAAGAGCAGTTCTTC.

This chain links TRBV25-1 with TRBJ2-3; unclear D gene. CDR1 is MGHDK, CDR2 SYGVNS, per germline. This CDR3 comprises 13 residues. V shed 5 bases and J shed 1 base, with 7 bases lying between them. CDR3 nucleotides: TGTGCCAGCAGTCCGGCGGGCACAGATACGCAGTATTTT. As protein: CASSPAGTDTQYF.

The CDR3 reads CASSLDRGEYQPQHF. For the CDR3, the DNA is TGTGCCAGCAGCTTAGACAGGGGGGAATATCAGCCCCAGCATTTT. This sequence joins TRBV11-2 and TRBJ1-5; 7 bases match TRBD1. In germline, CDR1 is SGHAT, CDR2 FQNNGV. The CDR3 is 15 amino acids. Trimming removed 0 bases from V and 5 bases from J; junction bases left unmatched: 4.

This chain joins TRBV21-1 and TRBJ2-7. TRBV21-1 corresponds to a pseudogene. The length of the CDR3 is 13 residues. CDR3 in DNA: TGTGCCAATTCCCGGGACCTATCCTACGAGCAGTACTTC. Residues: CANSRDLSYEQYF.

The rearrangement uses TRBV9 and TRBJ2-5, with D perhaps TRBD1 (5 bases). The CDR3 is 14 residues long. Germline V gene lookup returns CDR1 SGDLS and CDR2 YYNGEE. Trimming shortened V by 4 bases and J by 0 bases, and 10 bases separated the two germline ends. Here the CDR3 DNA reads TGTGCCAGCAGCAGTGGACAAGACCAAGAGACCCAGTACTTC. This codes for CASSSGQDQETQYF.

CDR3 loop: CASSLVGGAMNTEAFF. As DNA, the CDR3 is TGCGCCAGCAGCTTGGTTGGGGGGGCTATGAACACTGAAGCTTTCTTT. The rearrangement joins TRBV5-1 to TRBJ1-1; tentative D call: TRBD1 (6 bases). This CDR3 spans 16 amino acids. Trimming took 0 bases from V and 0 from J, leaving 12 bases between them. Germline values: CDR1 SGHRS, CDR2 YFSETQ.

This chain joins TRBV5-4 and TRBJ1-2, with D possibly being TRBD1 (5 bases). Germline CDR1 and CDR2: SGHNT and YYREEE (reference sequence). With 4 bases removed from V and 4 bases from J, the gap between germline ends came to 14 bases. The CDR3 sequence is 14 residues long. The CDR3 region has the DNA TGTGCCAGCAGCCAACGACAGAGCTCCTATGGCTACACCTTC. This encodes CASSQRQSSYGYTF.

The chain has TRBV19 and TRBJ2-5; D may match TRBD1 or TRBD2 (6 bases each). The CDR3 is made up of 15 amino acids. The ends were cut back, 2 bases at V and 4 bases at J, with 14 bases in the middle. The germline CDR1 and CDR2 sequences are LNHDA and SQIVND (reference sequence). The CDR3 spells CASSILGGRLETQYF. The CDR3 coding sequence is TGTGCCAGTAGTATACTGGGGGGCCGGTTAGAGACCCAGTACTTC.

This sequence joins TRBV2 and TRBJ1-2; D remains ambiguous. The CDR3 loop spans 12 amino acids. Germline V gene lookup returns CDR1 SNHLY and CDR2 FYNNEI. V was cut by 11 bases and J by 0 bases, with 10 bases left in between. DNA of the CDR3: TGTGCCGGGCATATGACTAACTATGGCTACACCTTC. This encodes CAGHMTNYGYTF.

The rearrangement links TRBV12-5 to TRBJ1-6, with a weak D call TRBD1 (5 bases). In germline, CDR1 is LGHNT, CDR2 FRNRAP. The CDR3 runs to 14 residues. The V gene lost 6 bases and the J gene lost 9 bases, with 15 bases spanning the gap. Here the CDR3 reads CASGTGTWVSPLHF. In nucleotides, the CDR3 is TGTGCTAGTGGCACCGGGACCTGGGTTTCACCCCTCCACTTT.

The chain has TRBV9 and TRBJ2-7; a weak D match, TRBD1 (7 bases). This CDR3 has 14 amino acids. Germline CDR1 SGDLS, CDR2 YYNGEE. V lost 0 bases and J 6 bases, leaving 13 bases between the germline ends. The CDR3 region is CASSVARQGGEQYF. The CDR3 DNA reads TGTGCCAGCAGCGTAGCTAGGCAGGGGGGCGAGCAGTACTTC.